This TCR beta chain was sequenced during a study of T cells after yellow fever vaccination. The CDR3 has 13 amino acids. Per the germline V gene, CDR1 is SQVTM and CDR2 is ANQGSEA. With 3 bases clipped from V and 0 bases from J, the junction kept 2 bases outside the gene matches. A single record per CDR3 protein comes from TCRdb applying MiXCR to the 5' RACE reads. The sample has 25,000 to 30,000 distinct CDR3 sequences; around 4.6% are singletons. The table lists this clonotype with many counts. Its antigen is unknown. General study findings and limits: Abundant clonotypes from the bulk population could contaminate FACS-sorted repertoires. Subsequent to the booster, the majority of primary-vaccination clones reappeared (roughly 95% CD4, 70% to 90% CD8). Though weaker, the secondary response peaked faster, on day 5 versus 15.

The clonotype was recovered from a young man who received the YFV17D yellow fever vaccine. The sequenced sample was CD8+ T cells sorted from PBMCs, obtained 10 days after the yellow fever booster vaccination. This chain uses TRBV29-1 with TRBJ2-7, with 7 nucleotides matching TRBD2. CDR3 loop: CSVDWEGSYEQYF. In DNA form, the CDR3 reads TGCAGCGTTGATTGGGAGGGCTCCTACGAGCAGTACTTC.